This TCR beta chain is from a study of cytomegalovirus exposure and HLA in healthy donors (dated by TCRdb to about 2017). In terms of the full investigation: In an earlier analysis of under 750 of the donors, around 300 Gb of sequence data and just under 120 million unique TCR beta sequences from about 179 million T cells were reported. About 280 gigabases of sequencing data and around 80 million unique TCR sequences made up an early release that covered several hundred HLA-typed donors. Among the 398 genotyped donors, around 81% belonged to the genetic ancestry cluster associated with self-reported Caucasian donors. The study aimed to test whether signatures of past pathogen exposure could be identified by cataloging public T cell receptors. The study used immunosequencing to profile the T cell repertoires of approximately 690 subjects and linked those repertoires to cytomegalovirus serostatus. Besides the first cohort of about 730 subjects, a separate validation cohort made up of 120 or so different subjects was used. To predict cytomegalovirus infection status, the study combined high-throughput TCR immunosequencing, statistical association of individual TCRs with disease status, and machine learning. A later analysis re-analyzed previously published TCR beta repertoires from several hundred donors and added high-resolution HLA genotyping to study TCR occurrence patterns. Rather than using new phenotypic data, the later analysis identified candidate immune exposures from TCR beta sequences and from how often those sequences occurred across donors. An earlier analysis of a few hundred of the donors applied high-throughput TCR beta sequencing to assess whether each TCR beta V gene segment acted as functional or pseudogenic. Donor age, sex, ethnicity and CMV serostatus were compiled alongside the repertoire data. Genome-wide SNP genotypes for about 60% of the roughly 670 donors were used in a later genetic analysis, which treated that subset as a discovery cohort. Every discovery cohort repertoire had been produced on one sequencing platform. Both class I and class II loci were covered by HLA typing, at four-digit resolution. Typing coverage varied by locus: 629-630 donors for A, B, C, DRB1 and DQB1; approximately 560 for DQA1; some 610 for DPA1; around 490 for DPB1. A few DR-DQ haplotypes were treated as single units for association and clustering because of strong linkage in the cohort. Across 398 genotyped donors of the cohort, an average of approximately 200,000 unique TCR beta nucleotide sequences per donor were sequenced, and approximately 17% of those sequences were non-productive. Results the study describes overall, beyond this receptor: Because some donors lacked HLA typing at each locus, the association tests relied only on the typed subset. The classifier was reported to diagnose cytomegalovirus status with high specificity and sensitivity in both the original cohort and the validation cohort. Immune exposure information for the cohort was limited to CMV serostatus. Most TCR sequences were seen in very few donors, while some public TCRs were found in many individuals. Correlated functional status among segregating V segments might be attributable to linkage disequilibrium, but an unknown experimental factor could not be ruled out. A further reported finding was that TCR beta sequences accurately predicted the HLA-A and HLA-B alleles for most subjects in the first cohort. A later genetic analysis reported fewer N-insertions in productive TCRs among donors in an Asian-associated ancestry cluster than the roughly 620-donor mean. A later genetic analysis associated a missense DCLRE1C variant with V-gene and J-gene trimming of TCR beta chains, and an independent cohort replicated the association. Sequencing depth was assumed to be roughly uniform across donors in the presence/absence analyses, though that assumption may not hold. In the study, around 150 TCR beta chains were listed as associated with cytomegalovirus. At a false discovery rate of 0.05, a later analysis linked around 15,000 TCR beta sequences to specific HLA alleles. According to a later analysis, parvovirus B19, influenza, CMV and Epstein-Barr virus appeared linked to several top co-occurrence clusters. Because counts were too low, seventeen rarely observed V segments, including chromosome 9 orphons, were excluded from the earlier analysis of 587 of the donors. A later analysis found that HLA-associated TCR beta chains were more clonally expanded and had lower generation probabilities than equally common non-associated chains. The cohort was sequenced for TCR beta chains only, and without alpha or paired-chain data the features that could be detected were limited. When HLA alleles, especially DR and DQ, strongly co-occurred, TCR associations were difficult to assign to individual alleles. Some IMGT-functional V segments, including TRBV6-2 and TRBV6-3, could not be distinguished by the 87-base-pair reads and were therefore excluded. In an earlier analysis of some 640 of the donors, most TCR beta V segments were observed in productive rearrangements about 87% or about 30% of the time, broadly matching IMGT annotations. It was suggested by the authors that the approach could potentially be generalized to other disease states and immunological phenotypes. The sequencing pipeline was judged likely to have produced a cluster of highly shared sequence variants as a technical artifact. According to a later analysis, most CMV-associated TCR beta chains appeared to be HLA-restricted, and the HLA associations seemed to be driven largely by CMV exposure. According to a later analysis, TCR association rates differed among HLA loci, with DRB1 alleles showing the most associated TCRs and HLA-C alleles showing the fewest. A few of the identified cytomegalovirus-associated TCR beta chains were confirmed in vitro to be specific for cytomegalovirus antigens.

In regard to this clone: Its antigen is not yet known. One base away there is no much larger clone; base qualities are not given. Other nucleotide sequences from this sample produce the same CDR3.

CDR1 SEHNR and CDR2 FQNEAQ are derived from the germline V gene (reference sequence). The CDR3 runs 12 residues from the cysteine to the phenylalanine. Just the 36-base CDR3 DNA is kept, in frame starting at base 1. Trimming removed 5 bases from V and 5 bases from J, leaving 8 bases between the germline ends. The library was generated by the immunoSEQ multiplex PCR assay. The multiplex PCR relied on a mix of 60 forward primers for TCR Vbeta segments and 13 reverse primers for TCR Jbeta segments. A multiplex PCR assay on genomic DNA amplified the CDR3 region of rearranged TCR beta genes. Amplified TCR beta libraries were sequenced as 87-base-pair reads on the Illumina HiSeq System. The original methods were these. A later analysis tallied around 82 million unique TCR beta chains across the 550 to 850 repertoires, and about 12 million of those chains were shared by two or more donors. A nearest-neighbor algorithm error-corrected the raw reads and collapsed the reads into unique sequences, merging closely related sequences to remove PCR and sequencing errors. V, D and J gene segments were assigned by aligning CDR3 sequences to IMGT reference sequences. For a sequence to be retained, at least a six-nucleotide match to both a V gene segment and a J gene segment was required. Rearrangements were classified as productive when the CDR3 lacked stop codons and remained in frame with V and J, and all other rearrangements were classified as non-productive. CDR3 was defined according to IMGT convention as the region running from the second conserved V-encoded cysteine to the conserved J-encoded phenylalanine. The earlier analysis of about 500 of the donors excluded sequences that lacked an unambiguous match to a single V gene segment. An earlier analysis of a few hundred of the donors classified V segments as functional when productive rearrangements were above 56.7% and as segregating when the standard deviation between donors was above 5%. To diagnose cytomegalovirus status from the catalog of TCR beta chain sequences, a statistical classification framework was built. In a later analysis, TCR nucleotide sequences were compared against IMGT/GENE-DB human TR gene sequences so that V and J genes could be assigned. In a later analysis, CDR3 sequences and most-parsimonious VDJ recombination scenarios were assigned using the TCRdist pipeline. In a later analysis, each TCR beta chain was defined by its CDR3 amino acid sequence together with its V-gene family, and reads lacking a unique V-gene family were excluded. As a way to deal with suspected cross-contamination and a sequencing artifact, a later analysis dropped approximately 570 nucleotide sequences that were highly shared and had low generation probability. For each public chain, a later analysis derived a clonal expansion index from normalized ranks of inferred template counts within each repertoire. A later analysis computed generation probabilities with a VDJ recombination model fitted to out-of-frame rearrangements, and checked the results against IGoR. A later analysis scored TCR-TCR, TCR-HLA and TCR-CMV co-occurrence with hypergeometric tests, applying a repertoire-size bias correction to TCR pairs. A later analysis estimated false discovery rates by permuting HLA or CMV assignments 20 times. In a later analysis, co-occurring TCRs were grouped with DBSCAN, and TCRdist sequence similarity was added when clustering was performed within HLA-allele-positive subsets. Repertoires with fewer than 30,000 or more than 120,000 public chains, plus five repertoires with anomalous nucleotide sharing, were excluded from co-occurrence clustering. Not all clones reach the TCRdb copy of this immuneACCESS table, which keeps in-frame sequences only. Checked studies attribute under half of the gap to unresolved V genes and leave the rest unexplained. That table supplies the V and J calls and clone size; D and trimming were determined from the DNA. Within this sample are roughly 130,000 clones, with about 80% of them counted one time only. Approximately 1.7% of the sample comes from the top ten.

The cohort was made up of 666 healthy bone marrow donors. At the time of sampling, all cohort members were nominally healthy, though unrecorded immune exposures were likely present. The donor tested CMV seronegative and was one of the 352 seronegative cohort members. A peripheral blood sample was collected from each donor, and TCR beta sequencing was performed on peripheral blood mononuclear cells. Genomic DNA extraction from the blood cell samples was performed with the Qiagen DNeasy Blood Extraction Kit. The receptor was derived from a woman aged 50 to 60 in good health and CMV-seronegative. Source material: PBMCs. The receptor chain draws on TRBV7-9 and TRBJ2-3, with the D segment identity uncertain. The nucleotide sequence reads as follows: TGTGCCAGCAGCCCAGTGGTAGATACGCAGTATTTT. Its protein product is CASSPVVDTQYF. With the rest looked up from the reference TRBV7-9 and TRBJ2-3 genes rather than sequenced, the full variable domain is DTGVSQNPRHKITKRGQNVTFRCDPISEHNRLYWYRQTLGQGPEFLTYFQNEAQLEKSRLLSDRFSAERPKGSFSTLEIQRTEQGDSAMYLCASSPVVDTQYFGPGTRLTVL.